These 17 T cell receptor beta chains were sequenced from one sample in a study of PD-L1 blockade in urothelial cancer. Assay used: immunoSEQ multiplex PCR; TCRdb lists only in-frame clones, some missing. The sample holds 70,000 to 90,000 clones; roughly 82% are singletons and the top ten take 9.5%. This material consisted of PBMCs, taken around atezolizumab (anti-PD-L1) treatment. These receptors came from a man in his 70s with urothelial cancer.

The V call is TRBV7-9, the J call TRBJ1-1; a possible D gene is TRBD1 (5 bases). Per germline, CDR1 SEHNR and CDR2 FQNEAQ (reference sequence). This CDR3 is 15 amino acids long. The germline V and J ends were trimmed by 3 bases and 1 base, with 12 bases remaining between them. CDR3 nucleotide sequence: TGTGCCAGCAGCTTTTTGGACATGACGAACACTGAAGCTTTCTTT. It codes for CASSFLDMTNTEAFF.

This clone occurred once. The chain combines TRBV15 with TRBJ1-2; 7 bases are shared with TRBD1. V shed 0 bases and J 7 bases; nucleotides not matched to a gene: 8. From germline, CDR1 is LNHNV and CDR2 YYDKDF (reference sequence). The CDR3 is 15 amino acids. For the CDR3, the DNA is TGTGCCACCAGCAGAGACACTTCAGGGGGTGGTGGCTACACCTTC. It specifies CATSRDTSGGGGYTF. Supplemented by reference TRBV15 and TRBJ1-2, the full variable domain reads DAMVIQNPRYQVTQFGKPVTLSCSQTLNHNVMYWYQQKSSQAPKLLFHYYDKDFNNEADTPDNFQSRRPNTSFCFLDIRSPGLGDTAMYLCATSRDTSGGGGYTFGSGTRLTVV.

J is TRBJ2-7 and V is TRBV2; 8 bases match TRBD1. Germline CDR1 and CDR2: SNHLY and FYNNEI. V lost 5 bases to trimming and J lost 4 bases; unmatched junction nucleotides: 7. This CDR3 has 14 amino acids. The CDR3 sequence is CASSPGTGSYEQYF. For the CDR3, the DNA is TGTGCCAGCAGTCCCGGGACAGGCTCATACGAGCAGTACTTC.

The chain has TRBV7-5 and TRBJ2-1; whether TRBD1, the table's D call, matches the DNA was not checked. TRBV7-5 is reported as a pseudogene. The CDR3 covers 18 residues. The CDR3 loop is CARSQGAYGDRDGSEQFF. For the CDR3, the DNA is TGTGCCAGAAGCCAGGGGGCCTATGGGGACAGGGATGGGAGTGAGCAGTTCTTC.

This clone was found once. The gene calls are TRBV4-2 and TRBJ2-2; 12 nucleotides line up with TRBD2. J gave up 4 bases and V 1 base, and 10 bases lay outside the gene matches. The CDR3 is 19 amino acids. Germline V lookup: CDR1 LGHNA, CDR2 YNFKEQ. CDR3 bases: TGTGCCAGCAGCCAAGGGGTGCTAGCGGGAGGGCCGGGCACCGGGGAGCTGTTTTTT. It translates to CASSQGVLAGGPGTGELFF.

The chain combines TRBV6-5 with TRBJ2-7; 7 nucleotides match TRBD1. Losses at the gene ends were 2 bases for V and 6 bases for J; bases not matched to a gene: 10. The CDR3 covers 15 residues. Germline lookup yields CDR1 MNHEY and CDR2 SVGAGI. CDR3 sequence reads: CASSYPQGLNTEQYF. CDR3 nucleotide sequence: TGTGCCAGCAGTTACCCACAGGGGCTGAATACCGAGCAGTACTTC.

This clone appeared once. The V gene is TRBV7-9, the J gene TRBJ2-4; D is perhaps TRBD1 (5 bases). The CDR3 is made up of 18 amino acids. The germline V and J ends were trimmed by 1 base and 1 base, with 17 bases remaining between them. Germline V gives CDR1 SEHNR, CDR2 FQNEAQ (reference sequence). CDR3 DNA: TGTGCCAGCAGCTTAGGTTTAGGGGATTCTCGGGCCAAAAACATTCAGTACTTC. Translated: CASSLGLGDSRAKNIQYF.

The chain employs TRBV18 and TRBJ1-2; a possible D gene is TRBD1 (5 bases). Trimming removed 3 bases from V and 5 bases from J, with 13 bases in between. Germline V gives CDR1 KGHSH, CDR2 LQKENI. The CDR3 totals 14 residues. The CDR3 DNA is TGTGCCAGCTCACCGGGCGGGGCTACATATGGCTACACCTTC. Translated: CASSPGGATYGYTF.

This clone was seen only once. The chain joins TRBV27 to TRBJ2-5; 8 positions match TRBD2. Germline V gives CDR1 MNHEY, CDR2 SMNVEV (reference sequence). The V and J ends lost 3 bases and 7 bases, in that order; junction bases with no gene match: 10. The CDR3 is 15 residues long. CDR3 amino acids: CASSFVGTSGRTQYF. CDR3 nucleotides: TGTGCCAGCAGTTTTGTCGGGACTAGTGGGCGGACCCAGTACTTC.

The gene calls are TRBV19 and TRBJ1-1; 7 bases are shared with TRBD1. Germline CDR1 and CDR2: LNHDA and SQIVND (reference sequence). Losses at the gene ends were 3 bases for V and 5 bases for J; bases not matched to a gene: 3. The CDR3 totals 13 residues. The DNA of the CDR3 is TGTGCCAGTAGTATCAAGGGGGCAACTGAAGCTTTCTTT. The encoded protein is CASSIKGATEAFF. Full variable domain (remainder filled in from reference TRBV19 and TRBJ1-1): DGGITQSPKYLFRKEGQNVTLSCEQNLNHDAMYWYRQDPGQGLRLIYYSQIVNDFQKGDIAEGYSVSREKKESFPLTVTSAQKNPTAFYLCASSIKGATEAFFGQGTRLTVV.

CDR3 DNA sequence: TGCGCCAGCAGTCAGGAAGGGGGAGATGAGCAGTTCTTC. Its protein is CASSQEGGDEQFF. The chain is built from TRBV23-1 and TRBJ2-1; possible D gene TRBD1, 6 bases. TRBV23-1 is an ORF for which the function is uncertain. The V end was cut by 3 bases, the J end by 8 bases, with 11 bases between. The CDR3 sequence is 13 residues long.

This chain joins TRBV11-2 and TRBJ1-1, with TRBD1 as a possible D gene (5 bases). Germline assignment: CDR1 SGHAT and CDR2 FQNNGV. Trimming cost V 10 bases and J 1 base, with 13 bases left between them. This CDR3 comprises 13 residues. The CDR3 DNA reads TGTGCCACCAGACGGGGGGAGAACACTGAAGCTTTCTTT. Its protein is CATRRGENTEAFF. Using reference TRBV11-2 and TRBJ1-1 for the parts outside the CDR3, the full variable domain is EAGVAQSPRYKIIEKRQSVAFWCNPISGHATLYWYQQILGQGPKLLIQFQNNGVVDDSQLPKDRFSAERLKGVDSTLKIQPAKLEDSAVYLCATRRGENTEAFFGQGTRLTVV.

This chain joins TRBV6-6 and TRBJ1-5; D is possibly TRBD1 (5 bases). The CDR3 has 16 residues. Between the trimmed V and J ends, which lost 4 bases and 5 bases, there was a span of 18 bases. Germline V gene data show CDR1 as MNHNY and CDR2 as SVGAGI (reference sequence). CDR3 in DNA: TGTGCCAGCAGTTCCCCAGGGTCGTCGGTTGATCAGCCCCAGCATTTT. Encoded protein: CASSSPGSSVDQPQHF.

The V gene is TRBV19, the J gene TRBJ2-5; D is undetermined. Trimming removed 3 bases at V and 1 base at J, with 6 bases between. Germline CDR1 is LNHDA and CDR2 is SQIVND (reference sequence). The CDR3 is 13 residues long. CDR3 amino acids: CASSMGTQETQYF. CDR3 nucleotide sequence: TGTGCCAGTAGTATGGGCACCCAAGAGACCCAGTACTTC.

The V call is TRBV5-1, the J call TRBJ2-1, with 7 nucleotides matching TRBD1. The CDR3 covers 14 residues. CDR1 is SGHRS, CDR2 YFSETQ, per germline. Trimming took 4 bases from V and 7 from J; bases not matched to a gene: 8. CDR3 bases: TGCGCCAGCAGCACGGGACAGCGGCCGAATGAGCAGTTCTTC. This codes for CASSTGQRPNEQFF.

The chain couples TRBV5-6 to TRBJ1-5; D remains unclear. The CDR3 totals 12 residues. Per germline, CDR1 SGHDT and CDR2 YYEEEE. V was cut by 0 bases and J by 6 bases, with 4 bases left in between. CDR3 bases: TGTGCCAGCAGCTTGGCCGGTCAGCCCCAGCATTTT. Translating gives CASSLAGQPQHF.

The V and J genes are TRBV6-1 and TRBJ2-1; D is unresolved. Per the germline V gene, CDR1 is MNHNS and CDR2 is SASEGT. V shed 0 bases and J shed 0 bases, with 12 bases lying between them. The CDR3 is 17 residues long. CDR3 sequence reads: CASSEAPRPNSYNEQFF. CDR3 sequence (DNA): TGTGCCAGCAGTGAAGCGCCCAGGCCGAACTCCTACAATGAGCAGTTCTTC.